The next 2 T cell receptor beta chains were all read from a single sample in a study of OX40 agonist ivuxolimab in advanced cancers. The protocol was immunoSEQ multiplex PCR, while the TCRdb copy is restricted to in-frame clones and leaves out a portion. The sample carries more than 45,000 clones, roughly 88% recorded once. The material sequenced was CD4+ or CD8+ T cells sorted from blood, taken in a trial of the OX40 agonist ivuxolimab. These receptors were obtained from an adult with an advanced solid tumor such as melanoma, head and neck, liver or kidney cancer.

The gene calls are TRBV20-1 and TRBJ2-3; no definite D call. The germline gives CDR1 DFQATT, CDR2 SNEGSKA (reference sequence). V was shortened by 3 bases and J by 6 bases, with 4 bases between the two germline ends. CDR3 length: 10 amino acids. The CDR3 here is CSASSDTQYF. The CDR3 nucleotides are TGCAGTGCTAGTTCCGATACGCAGTATTTT.

This clone appeared a few times. The rearrangement joins TRBV10-3 to TRBJ1-1; tentatively, D is TRBD1 (5 bases). Germline V gene lookup returns CDR1 ENHRY and CDR2 SYGVKD. The germline V and J ends were trimmed by 6 bases and 4 bases, with 12 bases remaining between them. The CDR3 consists of 13 residues. This chain's CDR3 is CAIRGSGGTEAFF. The CDR3 DNA reads TGTGCCATCAGGGGGTCGGGGGGCACTGAAGCTTTCTTT.